Below are 29 T cell receptor beta chains sequenced from a single sample in a study of T cell changes during pregnancy in multiple sclerosis (dated by TCRdb to between 2018 and 2021). Preparation of the library involved the immunoSEQ multiplex PCR assay. TCRdb's version of the immuneACCESS table is confined to in-frame rearrangements and falls short of the full clone set. An unresolved V gene accounts for under half of the shortfall where checked; the remainder is of unknown origin. Counted in this sample were approximately 50,000 clones; about 90% of them appeared once. The top ten clonotypes cover roughly a tenth of the sample. The sample consisted of CD8+ T cells from peripheral blood mononuclear cells, taken after pregnancy. The receptors stem from a female donor with multiple sclerosis, enrolled in a pregnancy study.

Relative to its sample, this clone is medium-sized. The V gene is TRBV4-2, the J gene TRBJ1-1; D perhaps matches TRBD1 (5 bases). There are 16 residues in the CDR3. The V end lost 3 bases, the J end lost 0 bases, and 14 bases lay between the germline ends. The V gene's germline CDR1 is LGHNA and CDR2 YNFKEQ. CDR3 residues: CASSHTDSTMNTEAFF. In DNA form, the CDR3 reads TGTGCCAGCAGCCACACAGACAGTACAATGAACACTGAAGCTTTCTTT.

The chain is built from TRBV25-1 and TRBJ2-2, with D perhaps matching TRBD1 (5 bases). With 0 bases removed from V and 0 bases from J, the gap between germline ends came to 11 bases. Germline CDR1 MGHDK, CDR2 SYGVNS. This CDR3 spans 17 amino acids. CDR3 sequence: CASSEYEEGANTGELFF. The CDR3, as DNA: TGTGCCAGCAGTGAATACGAGGAAGGGGCGAACACCGGGGAGCTGTTTTTT.

The CDR3, as DNA: TGTGCCAGCAGCCAGGGACTAGCGGAATCTTACAATGAGCAGTTCTTC. Its translation: CASSQGLAESYNEQFF. V and J are TRBV5-6 and TRBJ2-1; 11 bases fit TRBD2. The CDR3 has 16 residues. Germline assignment: CDR1 SGHDT and CDR2 YYEEEE. V dropped 4 bases and J dropped 4; count of bases not matched to a gene: 7.

The chain combines TRBV13 with TRBJ1-1; 8 positions match TRBD1. This CDR3 comprises 16 residues. Per the germline V gene, CDR1 is PRHDT and CDR2 is FYEKMQ (reference sequence). Germline trimming cut 5 bases from V and 0 bases from J; bases unmatched to any gene: 8. DNA for the CDR3: TGTGCCAGCAGCCTTGACAGGGGTCTTGTGAACACTGAAGCTTTCTTT. The encoded protein is CASSLDRGLVNTEAFF.

The genes are TRBV9 and TRBJ1-1; 7 nucleotides agree with TRBD1. V lost 3 bases and J lost 8; bases outside the gene matches: 7. Germline loops: CDR1 SGDLS, CDR2 YYNGEE. This CDR3 has 13 amino acids. DNA for the CDR3: TGTGCCAGCAGCGGATTCACAGGGGCCGAAGCTTTCTTT. It specifies CASSGFTGAEAFF.

This clone has a single count. With a much larger clone just one base away, this may be a read error. The rearrangement joins TRBV6-4 to TRBJ2-2; the match to TRBD1 covers 7 bases. The V gene's germline CDR1 is MRHNA and CDR2 SNTAGT. J lost 6 bases, V lost 0 bases, and 1 base had no gene match. The CDR3 runs 14 residues. The CDR3 here is CASSDSGGAGELFF. The CDR3 nucleotides are TGTGCCAGCAGTGACTCAGGGGGCGCCGGGGAGCTGTTTTTT.

V is TRBV10-3 and J is TRBJ1-2; D gene unclear. The CDR3 sequence is 11 residues long. Germline V gene data show CDR1 as ENHRY and CDR2 as SYGVKD. V gave up 4 bases and J gave up 8 bases, with 8 bases separating them. The CDR3 DNA follows: TGTGCCATCAGTGGTCCCCTAGGCTACACCTTC. This translates into CAISGPLGYTF.

This sequence joins TRBV15 and TRBJ1-1; the match to TRBD1 covers 10 bases. Germline-derived CDR1 and CDR2 are LNHNV and YYDKDF (reference sequence). The CDR3 runs 15 residues. The trim removed 0 bases at V and 6 bases at J, leaving 4 bases unmatched. CDR3 protein: CATSRESGTGAEAFF. In DNA form, the CDR3 reads TGTGCCACCAGCAGAGAATCTGGGACAGGGGCTGAAGCTTTCTTT.

V is TRBV11-2 and J is TRBJ2-3; 13 nucleotides align to TRBD2. V shed 1 base and J 6 bases; nucleotides not matched to a gene: 4. Germline CDR1 is SGHAT and CDR2 is FQNNGV. The CDR3 spans 16 residues. CDR3 residues: CASSLATSGGYDTQYF. The DNA for the CDR3 is TGTGCCAGCAGCTTAGCGACTAGCGGGGGGTATGATACGCAGTATTTT.

This chain uses TRBV20-1 with TRBJ2-1; perhaps TRBD2 as D (5 bases). CDR1 and CDR2 from the germline V gene are DFQATT and SNEGSKA (reference sequence). Trimming shortened V by 6 bases and J by 9 bases, and 12 bases separated the two germline ends. The CDR3 is made up of 11 amino acids. CDR3 coding DNA: TGCAGTGCCGGGATCGGCGGTGAGCAGTTCTTC. Translation gives CSAGIGGEQFF.

The chain joins TRBV6-5 to TRBJ2-5; possibly TRBD1 for D (6 bases). Germline CDR1 and CDR2: MNHEY and SVGAGI. The CDR3 runs 15 residues. The V end was cut by 9 bases, the J end by 1 base, with 18 bases between. The CDR3 region has the DNA TGTGCCAGTGGGCGATGGACAGCCACCCAAGAGACCCAGTACTTC. Its protein product is CASGRWTATQETQYF.

This rearrangement joins TRBV7-9 to TRBJ2-1; 7 positions match TRBD1. The CDR3 has 12 amino acids. V shed 6 bases, J shed 10 bases, and the junction held 6 bases outside the gene matches. Germline CDR1 reads SEHNR; CDR2 reads FQNEAQ (reference sequence). The CDR3 loop is CASRSGTVEQFF. In DNA, the CDR3 is TGTGCCAGCAGATCCGGGACAGTGGAGCAGTTCTTC.

This sequence joins TRBV9 and TRBJ1-2; 7 positions agree with TRBD1. The CDR3 contains 15 residues. V shed 0 bases, J shed 3 bases, and the junction held 5 bases outside the gene matches. Germline CDR1 SGDLS, CDR2 YYNGEE. This CDR3 reads CASSVGSGQDYGYTF. The CDR3 bases are TGTGCCAGCAGCGTAGGTTCCGGACAGGACTATGGCTACACCTTC.

The chain recombines TRBV6-5 with TRBJ2-1; 8 bases agree with TRBD2. The V gene's germline CDR1 is MNHEY and CDR2 SVGAGI. Germline trimming cut 5 bases from V and 3 bases from J; bases unmatched to any gene: 6. The CDR3 extends over 15 amino acids. CDR3 loop: CASSPAAGGYNEQFF. The DNA for the CDR3 is TGTGCCAGCAGTCCAGCCGCGGGGGGCTACAATGAGCAGTTCTTC.

This chain uses TRBV2 with TRBJ2-4; D ambiguous. V was pared by 1 base and J by 4 bases, with 5 bases between. The CDR3 is made up of 13 amino acids. In germline, CDR1 is SNHLY, CDR2 FYNNEI. The CDR3 sequence is CASSEVIKNIQYF. As DNA, the CDR3 is TGTGCCAGCAGTGAAGTCATTAAAAACATTCAGTACTTC.

The gene calls are TRBV19 and TRBJ2-6; 8 nucleotides align to TRBD1. The V and J ends lost 7 bases and 2 bases, in that order; junction bases with no gene match: 19. In germline, CDR1 is LNHDA, CDR2 SQIVND (reference sequence). The length of the CDR3 is 20 residues. The CDR3 loop reads CASKEGQGRFGGPGANVLTF. The DNA for the CDR3 is TGTGCCAGTAAGGAAGGACAGGGAAGATTCGGAGGCCCTGGGGCCAACGTCCTGACTTTC.

This chain joins TRBV13 and TRBJ2-1; the D gene is possibly TRBD2 (6 bases). CDR3 length: 15 amino acids. Per the germline V gene, CDR1 is PRHDT and CDR2 is FYEKMQ (reference sequence). Trimming left V 7 bases short and J 4 bases short, with 17 bases between. The CDR3 DNA sequence: TGTGCCAGCACCACCAGGGACTCATTATACAATGAGCAGTTCTTC. Translating gives CASTTRDSLYNEQFF.

The chain recombines TRBV7-6 with TRBJ2-3; D uncertain. V lost 4 bases to trimming and J lost 0 bases, with 14 bases between them. Germline CDR1 SGHVS, CDR2 FNYEAQ. The CDR3 is 16 amino acids. CDR3: CASSSPQHLSTDTQYF. Written as DNA, the CDR3 is TGTGCCAGCAGCTCCCCACAGCACCTTAGCACAGATACGCAGTATTTT.

Points on this clone: The junction differs from germline at one of its ends, possibly a read error. The rearrangement joins TRBV7-7 to TRBJ2-3, with 9 bases identical to TRBD1. The CDR3 length is 17 residues. Looked up from germline, CDR1 is SSHAT and CDR2 is FNYEAQ (reference sequence). DNA of the CDR3: TGTGCTAGCAGCGTTTGGGGGGACAGGGTAGTCACAGATACGCAGTATTTT. It yields the protein CASSVWGDRVVTDTQYF.

This clone came up a few times. The V call is TRBV27, the J call TRBJ1-1; 7 nucleotides match TRBD1. This CDR3 is 15 amino acids long. V lost 0 bases, J lost 6 bases, and 7 bases stayed unmatched. Germline-derived CDR1 and CDR2 are MNHEY and SMNVEV (reference sequence). CDR3 loop: CASSLSAAGGSEAFF. In nucleotides, the CDR3 is TGTGCCAGCAGTTTATCGGCGGCAGGGGGGTCTGAAGCTTTCTTT.

The rearrangement uses TRBV21-1 and TRBJ1-5; TRBD1 is taken as the D call from the table, unchecked against the DNA. TRBV21-1 is a known pseudogene. The length of the CDR3 is 19 residues. CDR3 region: CASSKGVWVGQGRDQPQHF. CDR3 coding DNA: TGTGCCAGCAGCAAAGGCGTGTGGGTGGGGCAGGGCCGGGATCAGCCCCAGCATTTT.

The rearrangement joins TRBV13 to TRBJ2-1; 9 bases agree with TRBD2. The trim removed 3 bases at V and 11 bases at J, leaving 14 bases unmatched. The CDR3 sequence is 16 residues long. Looked up from germline, CDR1 is PRHDT and CDR2 is FYEKMQ (reference sequence). The CDR3 DNA reads as TGTGCCAGCAGCTTCACCGGAGACGAGCGGGGGGCAAAGCAGTTCTTC. As protein: CASSFTGDERGAKQFF.

The chain combines TRBV29-1 with TRBJ2-2; possibly TRBD1 for D (6 bases). The CDR3 runs to 13 residues. Trimming took 7 bases from V and 6 from J, leaving 15 bases between them. The germline V gene encodes CDR1 SQVTM and CDR2 ANQGSEA. As DNA, the CDR3 is TGCAGCGGGCCAGGGGTGGGCGCCGGGGAGCTGTTTTTT. It yields the protein CSGPGVGAGELFF.

This chain links TRBV5-4 with TRBJ1-1; 7 bases map to TRBD1. Germline-derived CDR1 and CDR2 are SGHNT and YYREEE (reference sequence). The CDR3 runs 14 residues. V shed 2 bases and J 1 base; nucleotides not matched to a gene: 2. The DNA for the CDR3 is TGTGCCAGCAGCTTCCGGGACAGGAACACTGAAGCTTTCTTT. Translated, it gives CASSFRDRNTEAFF. The full variable domain, its missing parts supplied by reference TRBV5-4 and TRBJ1-1, is ETGVTQSPTHLIKTRGQQVTLRCSSQSGHNTVSWYQQALGQGPQFIFQYYREEENGRGNFPPRFSGLQFPNYSSELNVNALELDDSALYLCASSFRDRNTEAFFGQGTRLTVV.

J is TRBJ2-2 and V is TRBV7-8; 8 bases are a match to TRBD2. The trim removed 8 bases at V and 6 bases at J, leaving 17 bases unmatched. Germline-derived CDR1 and CDR2 are SGHVS and FQNEAQ. CDR3 length: 17 amino acids. The CDR3 nucleotides are TGTGCCAGCGTCGGAAATCGGGAGGGGGGGCCCCCCGGGGAGCTGTTTTTT. It is translated as CASVGNREGGPPGELFF.

V is TRBV2 and J is TRBJ2-5, with TRBD1 matching 7 bases. The trim removed 8 bases at V and 5 bases at J, leaving 8 bases unmatched. Germline V gives CDR1 SNHLY, CDR2 FYNNEI. The CDR3 length is 13 residues. CDR3: CASGDRVEETQYF. The CDR3 DNA follows: TGTGCCAGCGGAGACAGGGTAGAGGAGACCCAGTACTTC. The entire variable domain, with the rest obtained from reference TRBV2 and TRBJ2-5, is as follows: EPEVTQTPSHQVTQMGQEVILRCVPISNHLYFYWYRQILGQKVEFLVSFYNNEISEKSEIFDDQFSVERPDGSNFTLKIRSTKLEDSAMYFCASGDRVEETQYFGPGTRLLVL.

The gene calls are TRBV11-2 and TRBJ1-5; D may be TRBD1 (5 bases). Germline V gene sequence: CDR1 SGHAT, CDR2 FQNNGV. CDR3 length: 15 residues. Trimming cost V 5 bases and J 3 bases, with 14 bases left between them. The CDR3 region has the DNA TGTGCCAGCAGCCGCGGGACCGCGAACAATCAGCCCCAGCATTTT. Its translation is CASSRGTANNQPQHF.

The V call is TRBV5-1, the J call TRBJ2-7; 7 nucleotides align to TRBD1. The germline CDR1 and CDR2 sequences are SGHRS and YFSETQ. The length of the CDR3 is 13 residues. With V trimmed by 4 bases and J by 8 bases, 9 bases remained unmatched. The CDR3 DNA sequence: TGCGCCAGCAGCACGACAGGGCTTTCAAAGCAGTACTTC. Amino acids: CASSTTGLSKQYF.

Only one count was recorded for this clone. This chain links TRBV6-1 with TRBJ1-6; D is uncertain. Germline V lookup: CDR1 MNHNS, CDR2 SASEGT. V shed 4 bases and J shed 0 bases, with 10 bases lying between them. This CDR3 has 16 amino acids. CDR3 sequence: CASSGLSSSYNSPLHF. Here the CDR3 DNA reads TGTGCCAGCAGTGGGTTGAGTAGCTCCTATAATTCACCCCTCCACTTT.